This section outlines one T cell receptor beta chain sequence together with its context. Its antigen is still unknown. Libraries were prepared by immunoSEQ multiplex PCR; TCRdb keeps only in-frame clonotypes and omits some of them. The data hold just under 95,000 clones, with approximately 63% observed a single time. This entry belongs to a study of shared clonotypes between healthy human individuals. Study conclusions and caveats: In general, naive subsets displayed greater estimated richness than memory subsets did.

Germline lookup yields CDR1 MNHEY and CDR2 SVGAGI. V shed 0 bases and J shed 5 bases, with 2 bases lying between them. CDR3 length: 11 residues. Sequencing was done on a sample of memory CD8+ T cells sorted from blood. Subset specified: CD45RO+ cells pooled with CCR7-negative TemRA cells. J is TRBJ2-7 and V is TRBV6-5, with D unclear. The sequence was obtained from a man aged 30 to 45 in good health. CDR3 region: CASSYSDEQYF. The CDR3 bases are TGTGCCAGCAGTTACTCGGACGAGCAGTACTTC.